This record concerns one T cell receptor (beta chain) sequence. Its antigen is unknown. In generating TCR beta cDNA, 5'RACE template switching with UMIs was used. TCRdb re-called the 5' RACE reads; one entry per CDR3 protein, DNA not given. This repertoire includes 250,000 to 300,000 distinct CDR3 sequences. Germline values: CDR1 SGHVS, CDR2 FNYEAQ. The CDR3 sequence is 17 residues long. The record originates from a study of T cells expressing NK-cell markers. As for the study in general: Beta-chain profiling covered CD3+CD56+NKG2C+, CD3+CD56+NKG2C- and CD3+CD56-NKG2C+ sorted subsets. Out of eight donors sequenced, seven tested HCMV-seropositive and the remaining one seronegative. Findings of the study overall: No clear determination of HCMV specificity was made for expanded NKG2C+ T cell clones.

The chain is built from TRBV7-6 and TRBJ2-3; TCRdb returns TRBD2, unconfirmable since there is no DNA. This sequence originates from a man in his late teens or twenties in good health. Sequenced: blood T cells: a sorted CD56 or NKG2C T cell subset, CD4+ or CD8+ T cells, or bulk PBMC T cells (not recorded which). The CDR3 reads CASSLIQREGNTDTQYF.